The rows below give T cell receptor beta chains drawn from one sample of a study of T cells expressing NK-cell markers. From the 5' RACE reads, TCRdb lists one entry per CDR3 protein and no DNA. This sample contains 300,000 to 450,000 distinct CDR3 sequences. Sequencing was performed on blood T cells: a sorted CD56 or NKG2C T cell subset, CD4+ or CD8+ T cells, or bulk PBMC T cells (not recorded which). The receptors here all came from a man aged 18-75 years in good health. CDR3s include the opening cysteine and the closing phenylalanine or tryptophan.

J gene	CDR3 length	V gene	CDR3 protein
TRBJ2-1	15	TRBV27	CASSLGGGWHNEQFF
TRBJ2-1	12	TRBV20-1	CSASRSVHEQFF
TRBJ2-7	14	TRBV18	CASSPPGQRGEQYF
TRBJ2-7	16	TRBV28	CASSTLDRGSSYEQYF
TRBJ1-4	13	TRBV7-2	CASSKTGWEKLFF
TRBJ2-7	11	TRBV28	CASSSIREQYF
TRBJ2-5	14	TRBV7-7	CASSSIRLSETQYF
TRBJ2-7	18	TRBV6-1	CASSERINRGSPGYEQYF
TRBJ1-5	13	TRBV24-1	CATQAEFNQPQHF
TRBJ1-1	22	TRBV7-1	CASSSRMISQGVVFSLNTEAFF
TRBJ2-1	14	TRBV7-7	CASSLASGVNEQFF
TRBJ1-2	14	TRBV7-9	CASTQGSSLYGYTF
TRBJ2-3	17	TRBV7-2	CASSPLRLVLGTDTQYF
TRBJ2-3	18	TRBV20-1	CSASPAVGGGASTDTQYF
TRBJ2-1	15	TRBV18	CASSTIGQGANEQFF
TRBJ2-7	14	TRBV2	CASRTTGIAYEQYF
TRBJ1-2	14	TRBV6-1	CASSELQGTTGYTF
TRBJ2-5	12	TRBV29-1	CSVGGGGETQYF
TRBJ2-5	17	TRBV7-2	CASSHSMTSGGQETQYF
TRBJ1-6	12	TRBV12-3/TRBV12-4	CASSSAFLSLHF
TRBJ2-7	16	TRBV28	CASSSRTGLSSYEQYF
TRBJ1-2	12	TRBV7-2	CASSLGPPGYTF
TRBJ2-5	16	TRBV19	CASSTLTGRIQETQYF
TRBJ2-3	17	TRBV15	CATSRVLTGVKTDTQYF
TRBJ2-7	15	TRBV7-9	CASSSQGPLDGEQYF
TRBJ2-7	16	TRBV5-5	CASSLEASGGLREQYF
TRBJ2-5	12	TRBV2	CAGERVGETQYF
TRBJ2-1	15	TRBV11-2	CASSLTSGVGGEQFF
TRBJ1-2	13	TRBV7-2	CASSSVLGQGYTF
TRBJ2-2	16	TRBV9	CASSVRPSGGTGELFF
TRBJ2-5	16	TRBV6-5	CASSYSRTSGGETQYF
TRBJ2-1	17	TRBV18	CASRSYSGTGSNNEQFF
TRBJ1-5	13	TRBV20-1	CSASGQGHQPQHF
TRBJ1-2	18	TRBV21-1	CASSKARYGQIFNYGYTF
TRBJ2-4	17	TRBV4-2	CASSQDNPSGGKNIQYF
TRBJ2-4	13	TRBV5-6	CASSAYSGISLYF
TRBJ2-1	16	TRBV5-6	CASSLTSGAGVNEQFF
TRBJ2-4	18	TRBV6-1	CASSEALFDRLAKNIQYF
TRBJ2-6	16	TRBV4-2	CASSPDVSSGANVLTF
TRBJ2-2	15	TRBV7-3	CASSPLPLNTGELFF
TRBJ1-2	14	TRBV5-1	CASSYSGVNYGYTF
TRBJ2-7	16	TRBV6-1	CASSEIRGSRSYEQYF
TRBJ1-5	15	TRBV6-4	CASSDDGRGDQPQHF
TRBJ2-7	16	TRBV14	CASSQIGGRSSYEQYF